This T cell receptor beta chain was documented in a study of blood T cell repertoires in COVID-19. For the study at large: Spain, Italy and the United States supplied samples that represented acute and convalescent COVID-19. T cells, B-cell-depleted T cells, or PBMCs provided the cDNA or gDNA that served as material.

The CDR3 totals 10 residues. The V gene's germline CDR1 is SNHLY and CDR2 FYNNEI. As concerns this clone: The junction does not match germline at one end; this may be a read error.

Authors' data handling: Using reference gene primer amplification, nucleated cell counts were estimated. Data came from immunoSEQ multiplex PCR; TCRdb stores just in-frame clones and leaves some out. That table is the source of V, J and clone size, and D and trimming were worked out from the DNA. This sample has 300,000 to 450,000 clones, with about 85% found just once. Sequencing was done on a sample of peripheral blood. This chain uses TRBV2 with TRBJ2-5, with D hard to call. The sequence was obtained from a woman between 18 and 29 years old with acute or convalescent COVID-19. The DNA of the CDR3 is TGTGCCAGCAGTGATAGTCGAAATCACTTC. It yields the protein CASSDSRNHF.